This T cell receptor beta chain comes out of a study of blood T cell repertoires in COVID-19. Study-wide context: Sources were T cells, B-cell-depleted T cells, or PBMCs; the material itself was cDNA or gDNA.

How the authors handled the data: Researchers report that nucleated cell counts were estimated from reference gene primer amplification. Clones were sequenced by immunoSEQ multiplex PCR, and TCRdb holds only the in-frame ones, with some missing. V and J calls and clone size are given by that table; D and trimming were obtained from the DNA. The sample lists fewer than 400,000 clones; approximately 82% were seen once. Sequenced input: peripheral blood. The origin of this receptor is a young man with active or convalescent COVID-19.

This chain's CDR3 is CASSRVVAESNYGYTF. The CDR3 region has the DNA TGTGCCAGCAGCCGCGTCGTAGCAGAATCTAACTATGGCTACACCTTC. V is TRBV7-8 and J is TRBJ1-2, with unresolved D. Germline-derived CDR1 and CDR2 are SGHVS and FQNEAQ. The CDR3 consists of 16 residues. Between the trimmed V and J ends, which lost 5 bases and 0 bases, there was a span of 16 bases.